The present T cell receptor beta chain was sequenced within a study of blood T cell repertoires in COVID-19. The overall study: The cDNA or gDNA used as material had been derived from T cells, B-cell-depleted T cells, or PBMCs.

Methods used by the authors: Reference gene primer amplification yielded estimated nucleated cell counts. Some clones are missing from TCRdb's copy, which holds only in-frame ones; the method was immunoSEQ multiplex PCR. The DNA gave D and trimming, while V, J and clone size come from that table. The sample has about 70,000 clones, more than 90% seen once. V was trimmed by 3 bases and J by 2 bases, leaving 14 bases between them. The CDR3 length is 15 residues. Germline CDR1 reads LNHNV; CDR2 reads YYDKDF (reference sequence). V and J are TRBV15 and TRBJ2-7, with a weak D call TRBD1 (6 bases). Material for sequencing was peripheral blood. The receptor's source is a man aged 50 or older with acute or convalescent COVID-19. CDR3 nucleotides: TGTGCCACCAGCAGGGACCCGGGACAACCCTACGAGCAGTACTTC. Amino acids: CATSRDPGQPYEQYF. Full variable domain (rest looked up from reference TRBV15 and TRBJ2-7): DAMVIQNPRYQVTQFGKPVTLSCSQTLNHNVMYWYQQKSSQAPKLLFHYYDKDFNNEADTPDNFQSRRPNTSFCFLDIRSPGLGDTAMYLCATSRDPGQPYEQYFGPGTRLTVT.